One and the same sample provided the 27 T cell receptor beta chains below, sequenced in a study of T cells after yellow fever vaccination. A single record per CDR3 protein comes from TCRdb applying MiXCR to the 5' RACE reads. This sample yields hundreds of thousands of distinct CDR3 sequences, of which roughly 7.5% are seen a single time; 17% belongs to the top ten. Sequenced here: PBMCs, sampled about 41 days after the first yellow fever vaccination. These receptors came from a man between 18 and 29 years old who received the YFV17D yellow fever vaccine.

The rearrangement joins TRBV21-1 to TRBJ2-3; TRBD2 reflects the table's D call only, with no check against the DNA. TRBV21-1 represents a pseudogene. This CDR3 is built from 15 residues. For the CDR3, the DNA is TGTGCCAGCAGCAAAGGGGGGGAGGACGTGGATACGCAGTATTTT. It codes for CASSKGGEDVDTQYF.

This clonotype was counted at least ten times. The J gene is TRBJ1-1, the V gene TRBV7-2; TRBD1 might be the D (6 bases). Germline loops: CDR1 SGHTA, CDR2 FQGNSA. This CDR3 region has 14 residues. The V end lost 5 bases, the J end lost 6 bases, and 16 bases lay between the germline ends. The CDR3 spells CASSTQRGRSEAFF. For the CDR3, the DNA is TGTGCCAGCAGCACCCAGCGGGGGCGTTCTGAAGCTTTCTTT.

The sample holds many counts of this clonotype. V is TRBV6-2 or TRBV6-3 and J is TRBJ2-5; 13 bases are a match to TRBD2. CDR3 length: 16 amino acids. Trimming at V came to 2 bases and at J to 1 base, leaving 1 base not matched to a gene. Germline V gives CDR1 MNHEY, CDR2 SVGEGT. CDR3 nucleotide sequence: TGTGCCAGCAGTTACGGGACTAGCGGGGCCCAAGAGACCCAGTACTTC. Translation: CASSYGTSGAQETQYF.

V usage is TRBV14 and J usage is TRBJ2-5; 16 bases are a match to TRBD2. After removal of 0 bases from V and 2 bases from J, the junction contained 6 bases not matched to a gene. The CDR3 is 19 residues long. Germline CDR1 is SGHDN and CDR2 is FVKESK. The CDR3 region is CASSQDGTSGGEIQETQYF. The CDR3 region has the DNA TGTGCCAGCAGCCAAGACGGGACTAGCGGGGGGGAAATTCAAGAGACCCAGTACTTC.

This clonotype showed up just a few times. The CDR3 here is CASSQDQQHYGYTF. CDR3 DNA: TGTGCCAGCAGCCAAGATCAGCAGCACTATGGCTACACCTTC. The chain uses TRBV4-2 and TRBJ1-2; D call uncertain. The CDR3 extends over 14 amino acids. Looked up from germline, CDR1 is LGHNA and CDR2 is YNFKEQ. V dropped 0 bases and J dropped 3 bases, with 8 bases sitting between them.

The CDR3 DNA is TGCAGTGCTAGATTTGCAGGACGCTGGAACAATGAGCAGTTCTTC. Amino acids: CSARFAGRWNNEQFF. V usage is TRBV20-1 and J usage is TRBJ2-1, with D hard to call. Germline lookup yields CDR1 DFQATT and CDR2 SNEGSKA (reference sequence). The CDR3 sequence is 15 residues long. Trimming stripped 2 bases from V and 5 bases from J, with 16 bases between.

This clonotype was seen ten or more times. A read error may account for a junction end that differs from germline. The chain couples TRBV4-2 to TRBJ2-5; TRBD1 might be the D (5 bases). This CDR3 has 14 amino acids. Per the germline V gene, CDR1 is LGHNA and CDR2 is YNFKEQ. The CDR3 nucleotides read TGTGCCAGCAGCCAAGAAGGACACCAAGAGGCCCAGTACTTC. Encoded protein: CASSQEGHQEAQYF.

This clonotype was detected only a few times. This chain joins TRBV30 and TRBJ2-7; TRBD1 aligns across 9 bases. Germline loops: CDR1 GTSNPN, CDR2 SVGIG (reference sequence). The CDR3 runs 14 residues. The V segment lost 2 bases and the J segment 5 bases; nucleotides outside the gene matches: 7. CDR3 coding DNA: TGTGCCTGGAGTTTTGGACAGGGGTCGGACGAGCAGTACTTC. Translation: CAWSFGQGSDEQYF.

The V gene is TRBV10-3, the J gene TRBJ1-2; the D is unclear. V lost 0 bases and J 8 bases, leaving 19 bases between the germline ends. This CDR3 comprises 16 residues. Per the germline V gene, CDR1 is ENHRY and CDR2 is SYGVKD. Written as DNA, the CDR3 is TGTGCCATCAGTGAGTCGTATGGCAGAGAAAGAACAGGCTACACCTTC. This encodes CAISESYGRERTGYTF.

This clonotype was counted between two and nine times. The rearrangement uses TRBV7-2 and TRBJ2-3, with 7 nucleotides matching TRBD2. The V and J ends lost 7 bases and 6 bases, in that order; junction bases with no gene match: 13. The length of the CDR3 is 15 residues. Germline V lookup: CDR1 SGHTA, CDR2 FQGNSA. This chain's CDR3 is CASMVLSGLGDTQYF. The CDR3 coding sequence is TGTGCCAGCATGGTTCTTAGCGGGCTAGGGGATACGCAGTATTTT.

This clonotype occurred a few times. The chain is built from TRBV27 and TRBJ1-5; 7 nucleotides match TRBD1. J gave up 3 bases and V 5 bases, and 4 bases lay outside the gene matches. Germline V gives CDR1 MNHEY, CDR2 SMNVEV (reference sequence). This CDR3 region has 14 residues. The CDR3 DNA is TGTGCCAGCAGTACCGACAGGGACAATCAGCCCCAGCATTTT. Its protein product is CASSTDRDNQPQHF.

This sequence joins TRBV7-2 and TRBJ2-3; 7 nucleotides align to TRBD2. Per the germline V gene, CDR1 is SGHTA and CDR2 is FQGNSA. J was trimmed by 2 bases and V by 3 bases; bases with no gene match: 11. CDR3 length: 17 amino acids. The CDR3 DNA is TGTGCCAGCAGCTTTAGCGTTCCGAGCGGGGCCACAGATACGCAGTATTTT. Translated, it gives CASSFSVPSGATDTQYF.

The rearrangement uses TRBV11-3 and TRBJ2-3; TRBD1 aligns across 9 bases. V lost 0 bases and J lost 2; bases outside the gene matches: 6. The CDR3 runs 17 residues. In germline, CDR1 is SGHNT, CDR2 YENEEA. CDR3 bases: TGTGCCAGCAGCTTAGATTCCGGACAGGGGTACACAGATACGCAGTATTTT. It yields the protein CASSLDSGQGYTDTQYF.

The rearrangement joins TRBV20-1 to TRBJ2-7, with 14 nucleotides matching TRBD2. V lost 3 bases and J lost 0; bases outside the gene matches: 22. This CDR3 comprises 22 residues. The germline CDR1 and CDR2 sequences are DFQATT and SNEGSKA (reference sequence). Here the CDR3 reads CSASAGTSGGTTTPASSYEQYV. In DNA, the CDR3 is TGCAGTGCTAGCGCCGGGACTAGCGGGGGCACAACCACCCCGGCCAGCTCCTACGAGCAGTACGTC.

This chain uses TRBV5-1 with TRBJ1-1; TRBD1 matches at 8 bases. Germline-derived CDR1 and CDR2 are SGHRS and YFSETQ. V was clipped by 4 bases and J by 0 bases; unmatched bases: 5. The CDR3 totals 15 residues. In DNA, the CDR3 is TGCGCCAGCAGCACCCAGGGGGCCATGAACACTGAAGCTTTCTTT. This gives the protein CASSTQGAMNTEAFF.

In this sample, this clonotype turned up a few times. The chain carries TRBV11-2 and TRBJ2-3; 13 bases fit TRBD2. Trimming removed 6 bases from V and 3 bases from J; junction bases left unmatched: 9. The CDR3 spans 17 residues. Germline CDR1 SGHAT, CDR2 FQNNGV. The DNA of the CDR3 is TGTGCCAGCAGTTCACACCGGGGACTAGCGGGAACAGATACGCAGTATTTT. Translation: CASSSHRGLAGTDTQYF. The complete variable domain, with remaining parts taken from reference TRBV11-2 and TRBJ2-3, reads EAGVAQSPRYKIIEKRQSVAFWCNPISGHATLYWYQQILGQGPKLLIQFQNNGVVDDSQLPKDRFSAERLKGVDSTLKIQPAKLEDSAVYLCASSSHRGLAGTDTQYFGPGTRLTVL.

The rearrangement joins TRBV7-3 to TRBJ2-1, with D possibly TRBD1 on 5 matching bases. The germline gives CDR1 SGHTA, CDR2 FQGTGA. V lost 1 base and J lost 4, with 17 bases in between. The CDR3 consists of 17 residues. DNA for the CDR3: TGTGCCAGCAGCTTAAGGGTCGCCAGGGTGTCGTACAATGAGCAGTTCTTC. Translating it yields CASSLRVARVSYNEQFF. The whole variable domain, filled in from reference TRBV7-3 and TRBJ2-1, reads GAGVSQTPSNKVTEKGKYVELRCDPISGHTALYWYRQSLGQGPEFLIYFQGTGAADDSGLPNDRFFAVRPEGSVSTLKIQRTERGDSAVYLCASSLRVARVSYNEQFFGPGTRLTVL.

This clonotype was counted a few times. The chain joins TRBV7-2 to TRBJ2-6, with D possibly being TRBD1 (5 bases). The CDR3 contains 15 residues. V lost 3 bases, J lost 3 bases, and 9 bases lay in between. CDR1 is SGHTA and CDR2 is FQGNSA in the germline V gene. CDR3: CASSFQGLGANVLTF. The CDR3 region has the DNA TGTGCCAGCAGCTTTCAGGGTCTTGGGGCCAACGTCCTGACTTTC.

This clonotype has a handful of counts. The V gene is TRBV9, the J gene TRBJ2-2; D is ambiguous. This CDR3 comprises 12 residues. The V end lost 3 bases, the J end lost 4 bases, and 4 bases lay between the germline ends. CDR1 is SGDLS and CDR2 is YYNGEE in the germline V gene. The CDR3, as DNA: TGTGCCAGCAGCGGAATCACCGGGGAGCTGTTTTTT. This translates into CASSGITGELFF. Drawing the rest from reference TRBV9 and TRBJ2-2, the complete variable domain is DSGVTQTPKHLITATGQRVTLRCSPRSGDLSVYWYQQSLDQGLQFLIQYYNGEERAKGNILERFSAQQFPDLHSELNLSSLELGDSALYFCASSGITGELFFGEGSRLTVL.

This clonotype was seen a handful of times. The V and J genes are TRBV5-4 and TRBJ2-5; the D call may be TRBD1 or TRBD2 (5 bases each). Germline CDR1 reads SGHNT; CDR2 reads YYREEE (reference sequence). CDR3 length: 15 residues. The V gene lost 4 bases and the J gene lost 2 bases, with 15 bases spanning the gap. CDR3 in amino acids: CASSNPTGRQETQYF. CDR3 in DNA: TGTGCCAGCAGCAACCCGACGGGGCGGCAAGAGACCCAGTACTTC.

The chain couples TRBV12-3 or TRBV12-4 to TRBJ2-1, with TRBD2 matching over 8 bases. The junction had 9 bases not matched to a gene; V was cut back by 6 bases and J by 8 bases. The CDR3 is 14 amino acids. CDR3 residues: CASSLSGRGDEQFF. The CDR3 nucleotides read TGTGCCAGCAGCCTCAGCGGGCGGGGGGATGAGCAGTTCTTC.

This clonotype was detected only a few times. This chain connects TRBV18 to TRBJ2-5; D ambiguous. The V end was cut by 3 bases, the J end by 5 bases, with 13 bases between. Germline loops: CDR1 KGHSH, CDR2 LQKENI. This CDR3 comprises 14 residues. The CDR3, as DNA: TGTGCCAGCTCACCCGCCTTACTTTCCGAGACCCAGTACTTC. It is translated as CASSPALLSETQYF.

This clonotype was seen only a few times. Here the CDR3 DNA reads TGCGCCAGCAGCCAAGGGAAACCCGGGACACCAAACAATGAGCAGTTCTTC. As protein: CASSQGKPGTPNNEQFF. The genes are TRBV4-1 and TRBJ2-1; D perhaps matches TRBD1 (6 bases). Trimming took off 1 base at V and 5 bases at J, with 18 bases between the two ends. CDR3 size: 17 residues. CDR1 MGHRA and CDR2 YSYEKL come from the germline V gene.

This clonotype was seen many times. The chain links TRBV12-3 or TRBV12-4 to TRBJ1-1; 7 bases agree with TRBD1. With V trimmed by 6 bases and J by 1 base, 5 bases remained unmatched. The CDR3 extends over 14 amino acids. The CDR3 region has the DNA TGTGCCAGCAGCCCAGGGGGATCGAACACTGAAGCTTTCTTT. It specifies CASSPGGSNTEAFF.

This clonotype showed up just a few times. V and J are TRBV5-1 and TRBJ2-7, with 7 bases that match TRBD1. CDR3 length: 13 residues. Germline V gives CDR1 SGHRS, CDR2 YFSETQ. Unmatched junction bases numbered 3, after V lost 1 base and J lost 5 bases. The CDR3 region has the DNA TGCGCCAGCAGCTTGTTAGGGGGCCACGAGCAGTACTTC. This sequence encodes CASSLLGGHEQYF.

This rearrangement joins TRBV4-3 to TRBJ2-1; D is unresolved. The CDR3 spans 17 residues. CDR1 LGHNA and CDR2 YSLEER come from the germline V gene. V was pared by 4 bases and J by 0 bases, with 16 bases between. The CDR3: CASSPDFPGSSYNEQFF. The CDR3 DNA is TGCGCCAGCAGCCCTGATTTCCCAGGCAGCTCCTACAATGAGCAGTTCTTC.

This clonotype turned up a few times. V usage is TRBV3-1 and J usage is TRBJ2-5; no reliable D call. CDR1 LGHDT and CDR2 YNNKEL come from the germline V gene (reference sequence). V was clipped by 2 bases and J by 2 bases, with 12 bases between them. The CDR3 contains 15 residues. The CDR3 DNA is TGTGCCAGCAGCCAAAAGGCTAGACCTCAAGAGACCCAGTACTTC. Translated: CASSQKARPQETQYF.